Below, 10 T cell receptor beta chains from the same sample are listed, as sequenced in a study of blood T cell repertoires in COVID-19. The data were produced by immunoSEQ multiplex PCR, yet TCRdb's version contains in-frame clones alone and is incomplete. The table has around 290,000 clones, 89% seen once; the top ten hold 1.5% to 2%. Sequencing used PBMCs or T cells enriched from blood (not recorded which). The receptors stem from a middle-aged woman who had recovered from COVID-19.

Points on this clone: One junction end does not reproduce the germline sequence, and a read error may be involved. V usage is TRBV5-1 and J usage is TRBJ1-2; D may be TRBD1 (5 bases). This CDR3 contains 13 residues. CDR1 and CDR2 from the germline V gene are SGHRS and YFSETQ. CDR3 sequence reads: CASSLESGTGSTF. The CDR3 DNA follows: TGCGCCAGCAGCTTGGAATCAGGGACTGGCTCCACCTTC.

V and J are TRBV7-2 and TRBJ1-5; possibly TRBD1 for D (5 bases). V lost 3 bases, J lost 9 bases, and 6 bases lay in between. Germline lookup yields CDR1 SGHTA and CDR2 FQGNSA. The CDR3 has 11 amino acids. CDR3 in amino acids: CASSLGGPQHF. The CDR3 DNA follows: TGTGCCAGCAGCTTGGGGGGGCCCCAGCATTTT.

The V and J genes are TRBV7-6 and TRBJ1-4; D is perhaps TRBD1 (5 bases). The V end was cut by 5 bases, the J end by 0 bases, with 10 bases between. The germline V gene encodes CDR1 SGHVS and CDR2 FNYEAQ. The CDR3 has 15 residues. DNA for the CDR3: TGTGCCAGCAGCAAAGGGACTTCAACTAATGAAAAACTGTTTTTT. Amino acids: CASSKGTSTNEKLFF.

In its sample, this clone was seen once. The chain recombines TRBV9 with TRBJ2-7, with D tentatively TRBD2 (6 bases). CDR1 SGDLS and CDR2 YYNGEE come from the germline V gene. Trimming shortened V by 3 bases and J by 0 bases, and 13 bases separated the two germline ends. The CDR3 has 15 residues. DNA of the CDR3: TGTGCCAGCAGCGCCGGGACTGCTTACTCCTACGAGCAGTACTTC. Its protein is CASSAGTAYSYEQYF. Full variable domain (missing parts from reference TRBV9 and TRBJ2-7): DSGVTQTPKHLITATGQRVTLRCSPRSGDLSVYWYQQSLDQGLQFLIQYYNGEERAKGNILERFSAQQFPDLHSELNLSSLELGDSALYFCASSAGTAYSYEQYFGPGTRLTVT.

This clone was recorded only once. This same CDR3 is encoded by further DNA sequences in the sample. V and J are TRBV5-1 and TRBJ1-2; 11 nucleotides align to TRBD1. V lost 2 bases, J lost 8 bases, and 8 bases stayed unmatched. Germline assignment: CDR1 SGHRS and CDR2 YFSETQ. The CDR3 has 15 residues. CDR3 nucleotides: TGCGCCAGCAGCTTATTAGGGACAGGGGGTGACGGCTACACCTTC. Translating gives CASSLLGTGGDGYTF.

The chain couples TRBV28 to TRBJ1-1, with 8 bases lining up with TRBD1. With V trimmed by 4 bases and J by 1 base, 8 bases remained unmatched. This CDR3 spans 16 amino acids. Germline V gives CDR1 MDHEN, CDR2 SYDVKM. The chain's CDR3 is CASSYRYGTGNTEAFF. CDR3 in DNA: TGTGCCAGCAGTTACCGTTACGGGACAGGGAACACTGAAGCTTTCTTT.

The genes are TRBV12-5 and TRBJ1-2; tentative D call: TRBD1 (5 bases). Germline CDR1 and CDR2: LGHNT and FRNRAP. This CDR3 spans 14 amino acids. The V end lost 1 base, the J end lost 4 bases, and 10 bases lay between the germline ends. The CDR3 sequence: CASGLGRQFYGYTF. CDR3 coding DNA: TGTGCTAGTGGTTTGGGCCGACAGTTCTATGGCTACACCTTC.

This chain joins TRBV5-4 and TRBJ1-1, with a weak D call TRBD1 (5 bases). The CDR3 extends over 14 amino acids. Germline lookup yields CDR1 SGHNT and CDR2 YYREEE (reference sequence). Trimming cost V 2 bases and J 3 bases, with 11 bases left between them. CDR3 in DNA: TGTGCCAGCAGCTTTTATGACAGATACACTGAAGCTTTCTTT. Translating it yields CASSFYDRYTEAFF.

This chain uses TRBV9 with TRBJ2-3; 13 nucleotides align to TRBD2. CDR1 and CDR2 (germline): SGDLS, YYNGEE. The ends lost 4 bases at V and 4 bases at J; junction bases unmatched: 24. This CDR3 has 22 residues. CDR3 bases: TGTGCCAGCAGCCCCCGAGATGGGGGGGCGAGACTAGCGGGAGGTGGGGCAGATACGCAGTATTTT. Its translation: CASSPRDGGARLAGGGADTQYF.

DNA of the CDR3: TGTGCCAGCTCTAAACCCCGAGTCGACTCGGTAGGAAACACCATATATTTT. It codes for CASSKPRVDSVGNTIYF. The chain is built from TRBV18 and TRBJ1-3, with D unclear. The CDR3 consists of 17 residues. Germline V gene sequence: CDR1 KGHSH, CDR2 LQKENI. V lost 6 bases and J 4 bases, leaving 22 bases between the germline ends. Full variable domain (outside the CDR3, taken from reference TRBV18 and TRBJ1-3): NAGVMQNPRHLVRRRGQEARLRCSPMKGHSHVYWYRQLPEEGLKFMVYLQKENIIDESGMPKERFSAEFPKEGPSILRIQQVVRGDSAAYFCASSKPRVDSVGNTIYFGEGSWLTVV.